This T cell receptor (beta chain) was sequenced for a study of blood T cell repertoires in COVID-19. CDR1 SGHNT and CDR2 YYREEE come from the germline V gene (reference sequence). Trimming stripped 4 bases from V and 2 bases from J, with 15 bases between. This CDR3 comprises 15 residues. The assay was immunoSEQ multiplex PCR, and TCRdb's table has in-frame clones only and misses some. Among roughly 170,000 clones, approximately 85% were seen once, and the ten largest hold about 1.2%. This TCR was sampled from a man in his sixties who had recovered from COVID-19. The source material was peripheral blood. This chain connects TRBV5-4 to TRBJ2-5, with D uncertain. The CDR3 DNA reads as TGTGCCAGCAGCCTCCCATCTGGCATACAAGAGACCCAGTACTTC. This codes for CASSLPSGIQETQYF.